The 29 T cell receptor beta chains listed next were all sequenced from one sample in a study of cytomegalovirus exposure and HLA in healthy donors. 13 Jbeta primers and 60 Vbeta primers were used for the PCR. Method: immunoSEQ multiplex PCR; TCRdb's copy keeps in-frame clones and lacks some. Of roughly 95,000 clones listed, 75% to 85% were seen once; the top ten hold 3% to 3.5%. Sequences were obtained from PBMCs. The receptors here all came from a man in his thirties or forties in good health and CMV-seropositive.

V is TRBV18 and J is TRBJ1-1; 8 bases align to TRBD1. After removal of 6 bases from V and 3 bases from J, the junction contained 6 bases not matched to a gene. CDR3 length: 14 amino acids. CDR1 KGHSH and CDR2 LQKENI come from the germline V gene. This CDR3 reads CASSRNRGDTEAFF. CDR3 sequence (DNA): TGTGCCAGCTCTCGCAACAGGGGGGACACTGAAGCTTTCTTT.

This chain links TRBV4-3 with TRBJ2-3; possibly TRBD1 for D (6 bases). Trimming removed 0 bases at V and 7 bases at J, with 8 bases between. The CDR3 is 13 amino acids. CDR1 and CDR2 (germline): LGHNA, YSLEER. The CDR3 reads CASSQDRGNTQYF. Written as DNA, the CDR3 is TGCGCCAGCAGCCAAGATAGGGGGAATACGCAGTATTTT.

J is TRBJ2-2 and V is TRBV18, with D perhaps matching TRBD1 (6 bases). This CDR3 region has 13 residues. Germline V lookup: CDR1 KGHSH, CDR2 LQKENI. V lost 1 base and J 7 bases, leaving 7 bases between the germline ends. The CDR3 DNA sequence: TGTGCCAGCTCACCACAACAGGGCGGGGAGCTGTTTTTT. This codes for CASSPQQGGELFF.

The chain recombines TRBV5-1 with TRBJ2-1; TRBD1 aligns across 7 bases. Germline CDR1 reads SGHRS; CDR2 reads YFSETQ. The J segment lost 0 bases and the V segment lost 4 bases, leaving 7 bases of the junction unmatched. The CDR3 sequence is 16 residues long. The CDR3 reads CASSLTGDSSYNEQFF. CDR3 coding DNA: TGCGCCAGCAGCCTAACAGGGGACAGCTCCTACAATGAGCAGTTCTTC.

This clone was counted only a few times. V gene TRBV19 combines with J gene TRBJ1-5, with D maybe TRBD1 (6 bases). With 3 bases removed from V and 7 bases from J, the gap between germline ends came to 16 bases. CDR3 length: 15 residues. CDR1 and CDR2 from the germline V gene are LNHDA and SQIVND (reference sequence). The CDR3 bases are TGTGCCAGTAGTATTCTTGGGGGCGTTGGACAGCCCCAGCATTTT. Translated: CASSILGGVGQPQHF. The full variable domain, in which reference TRBV19 and TRBJ1-5 provide the parts outside the CDR3, is DGGITQSPKYLFRKEGQNVTLSCEQNLNHDAMYWYRQDPGQGLRLIYYSQIVNDFQKGDIAEGYSVSREKKESFPLTVTSAQKNPTAFYLCASSILGGVGQPQHFGDGTRLSIL.

The chain uses TRBV7-9 and TRBJ2-1; the match to TRBD1 covers 10 bases. This CDR3 region has 16 residues. V lost 4 bases and J lost 9; bases outside the gene matches: 12. Germline CDR1 SEHNR, CDR2 FQNEAQ (reference sequence). CDR3 nucleotide sequence: TGTGCCAGCAGCTCAAACCGGGACAGGGGATGGGGTGAGCAGTTCTTC. Residues: CASSSNRDRGWGEQFF.

The rearrangement joins TRBV13 to TRBJ1-2; D might be TRBD1 (6 bases). Between the trimmed V and J ends, which lost 0 bases and 5 bases, there was a span of 10 bases. This CDR3 has 14 residues. The germline V gene encodes CDR1 PRHDT and CDR2 FYEKMQ (reference sequence). Here the CDR3 DNA reads TGTGCCAGCAGCTTAGGGACAGGTGGTTATGGCTACACCTTC. Translating gives CASSLGTGGYGYTF. The full variable domain, completed using reference TRBV13 and TRBJ1-2, is AAGVIQSPRHLIKEKRETATLKCYPIPRHDTVYWYQQGPGQDPQFLISFYEKMQSDKGSIPDRFSAQQFSDYHSELNMSSLELGDSALYFCASSLGTGGYGYTFGSGTRLTVV.

This clone showed up just a few times. The chain combines TRBV4-1 with TRBJ1-4; D is unclear. This CDR3 region has 14 residues. Germline assignment: CDR1 MGHRA and CDR2 YSYEKL. Trimming pared 0 bases from V and 8 bases from J, leaving 10 bases between. The CDR3 DNA follows: TGCGCCAGCAGCCAAGAGGGGAGTTACGAAAAACTGTTTTTT. It yields the protein CASSQEGSYEKLFF.

The chain employs TRBV25-1 and TRBJ2-5; D might be TRBD1 (5 bases). CDR1 and CDR2 (germline): MGHDK, SYGVNS. V dropped 1 base and J dropped 6 bases, with 9 bases sitting between them. The CDR3 extends over 13 amino acids. In nucleotides, the CDR3 is TGTGCCAGCAGTGAATGGCAGGGTCAGACCCAGTACTTC. Protein: CASSEWQGQTQYF.

The chain couples TRBV28 to TRBJ2-3, with 7 bases aligning to TRBD1. CDR1 is MDHEN and CDR2 is SYDVKM in the germline V gene. This CDR3 has 14 residues. The junction had 3 bases not matched to a gene; V was cut back by 5 bases and J by 1 base. The CDR3 sequence: CASSAGGGTDTQYF. In DNA, the CDR3 is TGTGCCAGCAGTGCAGGGGGAGGCACAGATACGCAGTATTTT.

This clone was detected only once. The rearrangement links TRBV6-5 to TRBJ2-7, with a tentative D call TRBD1 (6 bases). The CDR3 extends over 15 amino acids. Germline values: CDR1 MNHEY, CDR2 SVGAGI. V was shortened by 0 bases and J by 2 bases, with 11 bases between the two germline ends. CDR3 loop: CASSYSKTGTYEQYF. In DNA form, the CDR3 reads TGTGCCAGCAGTTACTCGAAGACAGGTACCTACGAGCAGTACTTC.

The CDR3 spells CATATGTGNTGELFF. The CDR3 DNA follows: TGCGCCACCGCAACCGGGACAGGGAACACCGGGGAGCTGTTTTTT. The chain employs TRBV5-1 and TRBJ2-2; 8 positions match TRBD1. The germline CDR1 and CDR2 sequences are SGHRS and YFSETQ. V gave up 9 bases and J gave up 1 base; unmatched junction bases: 8. This CDR3 has 15 residues.

The chain recombines TRBV7-2 with TRBJ2-3; tentative D call: TRBD2 (5 bases). The V and J ends lost 5 bases and 2 bases respectively, with 20 bases between them. Germline V gene lookup returns CDR1 SGHTA and CDR2 FQGNSA. This CDR3 has 17 amino acids. CDR3 in amino acids: CASSQGGGYGTTDTQYF. Here the CDR3 DNA reads TGTGCCAGCAGCCAAGGTGGCGGGTACGGAACCACAGATACGCAGTATTTT.

This clone was found a few times. This chain links TRBV5-1 with TRBJ2-7, with 9 bases aligning to TRBD2. Germline V gene lookup returns CDR1 SGHRS and CDR2 YFSETQ. The CDR3 spans 15 residues. Trimming at V came to 5 bases and at J to 7 bases, leaving 13 bases not matched to a gene. CDR3 nucleotide sequence: TGCGCCAGCAGTCCGAGACTAGCGGAGGTCCGGGAGCAGTACTTC. Translation gives CASSPRLAEVREQYF.

V is TRBV18 and J is TRBJ2-1, with TRBD2 matching over 9 bases. The germline V gene has CDR1 KGHSH and CDR2 LQKENI. After removal of 3 bases from V and 2 bases from J, the junction contained 5 bases not matched to a gene. The CDR3 extends over 16 amino acids. The CDR3 DNA reads TGTGCCAGCTCACCGTCGGCGGGAGGGACCTACAATGAGCAGTTCTTC. Translating it yields CASSPSAGGTYNEQFF.

The V call is TRBV28, the J call TRBJ2-2; 13 bases map to TRBD2. CDR1 and CDR2 from the germline V gene are MDHEN and SYDVKM. V lost 5 bases and J lost 7; bases outside the gene matches: 7. The CDR3 consists of 16 residues. The CDR3 coding sequence is TGTGCCAGCAGTCCAGGACTAGCGGGAGCCAACGGGGAGCTGTTTTTT. Protein sequence: CASSPGLAGANGELFF.

The chain employs TRBV6-5 and TRBJ2-7, with TRBD1 matching over 7 bases. The CDR3 contains 16 residues. Trimming removed 0 bases from V and 1 base from J; junction bases left unmatched: 6. CDR1 is MNHEY and CDR2 is SVGAGI in the germline V gene. The CDR3 here is CASSYSRTGFSYEQYF. DNA of the CDR3: TGTGCCAGCAGTTACTCCCGGACAGGTTTTTCCTACGAGCAGTACTTC.

The rearrangement joins TRBV6-5 to TRBJ2-1, with D perhaps TRBD1 (5 bases). CDR1 MNHEY and CDR2 SVGAGI come from the germline V gene. V lost 6 bases and J 3 bases, leaving 15 bases between the germline ends. The length of the CDR3 is 15 residues. This CDR3 reads CASRSTVSFYNEQFF. The CDR3, as DNA: TGTGCCAGCAGGTCGACAGTAAGCTTCTACAATGAGCAGTTCTTC.

The chain combines TRBV11-2 with TRBJ1-3; tentative D call: TRBD1 (5 bases). The CDR3 consists of 13 residues. Trimming pared 3 bases from V and 3 bases from J, leaving 6 bases between. Germline V gene data show CDR1 as SGHAT and CDR2 as FQNNGV. This chain's CDR3 is CASSLGGGNTIYF. The CDR3 DNA sequence: TGTGCCAGCAGCTTGGGGGGTGGAAACACCATATATTTT.

This chain links TRBV28 with TRBJ2-7, with D uncertain. CDR1 and CDR2 (germline): MDHEN, SYDVKM. The CDR3 consists of 16 residues. Trimming stripped 5 bases from V and 0 bases from J, with 17 bases between. The CDR3 loop is CASSLHFGRPSYEQYF. The DNA for the CDR3 is TGTGCCAGCAGTCTGCATTTTGGCAGGCCCTCCTACGAGCAGTACTTC. Supplemented by reference TRBV28 and TRBJ2-7, the full variable domain reads DVKVTQSSRYLVKRTGEKVFLECVQDMDHENMFWYRQDPGLGLRLIYFSYDVKMKEKGDIPEGYSVSREKKERFSLILESASTNQTSMYLCASSLHFGRPSYEQYFGPGTRLTVT.

The chain employs TRBV6-1 and TRBJ2-7; 9 bases map to TRBD1. The CDR3 spans 15 residues. Looked up from germline, CDR1 is MNHNS and CDR2 is SASEGT. The trim removed 2 bases at V and 5 bases at J, leaving 7 bases unmatched. CDR3 sequence reads: CASSEIQGATNEQYF. DNA of the CDR3: TGTGCCAGCAGTGAAATACAGGGGGCGACGAACGAGCAGTACTTC.

The V and J genes are TRBV11-2 and TRBJ2-5; 10 bases line up with TRBD1. V gave up 3 bases and J gave up 4 bases; unmatched junction bases: 5. Germline V CDR1 and CDR2: SGHAT, FQNNGV. CDR3 length equals 15 residues. CDR3 sequence reads: CASSFGQGVGETQYF. CDR3 sequence (DNA): TGTGCCAGCAGCTTTGGACAGGGGGTAGGAGAGACCCAGTACTTC.

J is TRBJ2-3 and V is TRBV9; D is ambiguous. V was clipped by 0 bases and J by 2 bases, with 10 bases between them. The CDR3 runs 15 residues. CDR1 and CDR2 from the germline V gene are SGDLS and YYNGEE. CDR3 coding DNA: TGTGCCAGCAGCGTAGAAGCGTCCTCCACAGATACGCAGTATTTT. This gives the protein CASSVEASSTDTQYF.

This chain joins TRBV7-2 and TRBJ1-2, with 9 bases aligning to TRBD1. With V trimmed by 5 bases and J by 4 bases, 5 bases remained unmatched. Germline values: CDR1 SGHTA, CDR2 FQGNSA. The CDR3 covers 14 residues. CDR3 region: CASSPGQGVYGYTF. As DNA, the CDR3 is TGTGCCAGCAGCCCGGGACAGGGAGTCTATGGCTACACCTTC. Combining the CDR3 with reference TRBV7-2 and TRBJ1-2 gives the whole variable domain GAGVSQSPSNKVTEKGKDVELRCDPISGHTALYWYRQSLGQGLEFLIYFQGNSAPDKSGLPSDRFSAERTGGSVSTLTIQRTQQEDSAVYLCASSPGQGVYGYTFGSGTRLTVV.

Notes on this clone: The identical CDR3 is also encoded by other nucleotide sequences in the sample. The rearrangement joins TRBV11-2 to TRBJ2-7; 9 nucleotides line up with TRBD1. CDR1 and CDR2 (germline): SGHAT, FQNNGV. V trimming: 9 bases; J trimming: 2 bases; junction bases outside the gene matches: 11. There are 15 residues in the CDR3. The CDR3 protein is CASSPKQGATYEQYF. The CDR3, as DNA: TGTGCCAGTAGCCCGAAACAGGGGGCGACCTACGAGCAGTACTTC.

The chain uses TRBV15 and TRBJ1-6; a weak D match, TRBD1 (6 bases). CDR1 is LNHNV, CDR2 YYDKDF, per germline (reference sequence). Trimming pared 0 bases from V and 5 bases from J, leaving 14 bases between. The CDR3 totals 17 residues. CDR3 in DNA: TGTGCCACCAGCAGAGATCCGGCAGGGGCGAATAATTCACCCCTCCACTTT. This translates into CATSRDPAGANNSPLHF.

The chain joins TRBV10-3 to TRBJ2-3; no firm D call. V dropped 6 bases and J dropped 5 bases, with 6 bases sitting between them. This CDR3 region has 11 residues. Germline CDR1 and CDR2: ENHRY and SYGVKD. The chain's CDR3 is CAISGGDTQYF. As DNA, the CDR3 is TGTGCCATCAGCGGCGGAGATACGCAGTATTTT.

The CDR3 spells CASSLSLAGTGELFF. The CDR3 nucleotides read TGTGCCAGCAGCTTGAGCCTAGCGGGAACGGGGGAGCTGTTTTTT. The gene calls are TRBV5-4 and TRBJ2-2, with 9 bases aligning to TRBD2. This CDR3 contains 15 residues. V shed 1 base, J shed 8 bases, and the junction held 6 bases outside the gene matches. CDR1 is SGHNT and CDR2 is YYREEE in the germline V gene (reference sequence).

The rearrangement uses TRBV11-2 and TRBJ1-5; possible D gene TRBD1, 5 bases. There are 15 residues in the CDR3. Trimming removed 1 base from V and 0 bases from J, with 7 bases in between. CDR1 is SGHAT and CDR2 is FQNNGV in the germline V gene. In DNA, the CDR3 is TGTGCCAGCAGCTTAGGTGACAGTAGCAATCAGCCCCAGCATTTT. Translation: CASSLGDSSNQPQHF.